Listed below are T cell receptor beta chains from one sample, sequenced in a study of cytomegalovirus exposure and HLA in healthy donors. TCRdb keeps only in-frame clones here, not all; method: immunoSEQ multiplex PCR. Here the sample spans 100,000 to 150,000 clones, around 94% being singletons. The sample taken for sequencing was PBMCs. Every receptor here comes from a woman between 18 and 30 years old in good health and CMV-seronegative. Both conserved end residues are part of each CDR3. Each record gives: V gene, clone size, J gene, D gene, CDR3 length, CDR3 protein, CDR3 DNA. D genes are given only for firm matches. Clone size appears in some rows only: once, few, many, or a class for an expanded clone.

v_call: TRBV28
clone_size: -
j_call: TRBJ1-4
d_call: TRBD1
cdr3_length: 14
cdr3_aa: CASVNRGTNEKLFF
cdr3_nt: TGTGCCAGCGTGAACAGGGGGACTAATGAAAAACTGTTTTTT

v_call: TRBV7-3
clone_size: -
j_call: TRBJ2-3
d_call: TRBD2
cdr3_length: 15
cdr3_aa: CASSPLAERTDTQYF
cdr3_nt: TGTGCCAGCAGCCCACTAGCGGAACGCACAGATACGCAGTATTTT

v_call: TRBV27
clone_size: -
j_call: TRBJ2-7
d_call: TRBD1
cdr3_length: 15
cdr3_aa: CASSPRQGRYDEQYF
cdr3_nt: TGTGCCAGCAGTCCCCGACAGGGGCGATACGACGAGCAGTACTTC

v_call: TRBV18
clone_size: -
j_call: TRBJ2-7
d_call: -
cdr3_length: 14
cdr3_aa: CASSPLSGDNEQYF
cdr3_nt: TGTGCCAGCTCACCATTGTCAGGGGATAACGAGCAGTACTTC

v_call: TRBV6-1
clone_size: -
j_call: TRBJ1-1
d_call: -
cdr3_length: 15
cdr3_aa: CASTVEEGAGTEAFF
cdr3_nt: TGTGCCAGCACAGTTGAGGAGGGCGCGGGCACTGAAGCTTTCTTT

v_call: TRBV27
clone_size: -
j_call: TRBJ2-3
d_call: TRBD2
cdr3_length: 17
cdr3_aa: CASSPRLAGGNRKTQYF
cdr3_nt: TGTGCCAGCAGTCCAAGACTAGCGGGGGGAAATCGGAAAACGCAGTATTTT

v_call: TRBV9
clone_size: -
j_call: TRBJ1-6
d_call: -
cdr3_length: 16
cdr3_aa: CASSVGLGLSNSPLHF
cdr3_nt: TGTGCCAGCAGCGTAGGCCTGGGGCTTAGTAATTCACCCCTCCACTTT

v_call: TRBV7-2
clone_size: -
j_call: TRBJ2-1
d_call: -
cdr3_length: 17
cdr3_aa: CASSLSGGGNVYNEQFF
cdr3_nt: TGTGCCAGCAGCTTATCCGGGGGAGGAAACGTTTACAATGAGCAGTTCTTC

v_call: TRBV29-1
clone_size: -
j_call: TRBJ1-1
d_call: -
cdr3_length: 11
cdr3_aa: CSVKEGLEAFF
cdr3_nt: TGCAGCGTGAAAGAGGGTTTAGAAGCTTTCTTT

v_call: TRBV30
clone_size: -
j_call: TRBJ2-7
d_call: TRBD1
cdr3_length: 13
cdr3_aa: CAWSRAGGDEQYF
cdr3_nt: TGTGCCTGGAGTAGAGCAGGGGGCGACGAGCAGTACTTC

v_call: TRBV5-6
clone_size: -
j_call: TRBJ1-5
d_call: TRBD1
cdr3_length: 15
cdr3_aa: CASSPDRGLGQPQHF
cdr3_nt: TGTGCCAGCAGCCCCGACAGGGGGCTGGGTCAGCCCCAGCATTTT

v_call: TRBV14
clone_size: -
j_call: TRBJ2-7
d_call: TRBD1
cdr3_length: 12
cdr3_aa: CASSFGQGGIYF
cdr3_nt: TGTGCCAGCAGCTTCGGACAGGGGGGGATTTACTTC

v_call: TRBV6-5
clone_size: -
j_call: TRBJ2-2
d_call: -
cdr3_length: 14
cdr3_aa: CASSLGVVTGELFF
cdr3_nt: TGTGCCAGCAGTTTGGGCGTGGTGACCGGGGAGCTGTTTTTT

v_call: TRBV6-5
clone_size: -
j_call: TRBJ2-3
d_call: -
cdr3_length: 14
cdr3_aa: CASSSSGAPDTQYF
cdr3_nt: TGTGCCAGCAGTTCCTCGGGGGCCCCAGATACGCAGTATTTT

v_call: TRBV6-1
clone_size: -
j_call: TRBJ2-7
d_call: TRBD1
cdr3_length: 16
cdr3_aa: CASSELRDRGTYEQYF
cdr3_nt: TGTGCCAGCAGTGAACTCCGGGACAGGGGAACCTACGAGCAGTACTTC

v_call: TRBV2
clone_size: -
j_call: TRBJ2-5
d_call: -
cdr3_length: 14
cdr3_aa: CASRAGISQETQYF
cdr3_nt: TGTGCCAGCCGGGCCGGGATATCCCAAGAGACCCAGTACTTC

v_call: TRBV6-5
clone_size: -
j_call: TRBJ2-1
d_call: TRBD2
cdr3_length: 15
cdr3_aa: CASSYGGSSYNEQFF
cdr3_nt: TGTGCCAGCAGTTACGGCGGGAGCTCCTACAATGAGCAGTTCTTC

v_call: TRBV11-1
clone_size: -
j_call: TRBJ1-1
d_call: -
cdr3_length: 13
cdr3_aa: CASRLGGNTEAFF
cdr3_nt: TGTGCCAGCAGGTTGGGGGGAAACACTGAAGCTTTCTTT

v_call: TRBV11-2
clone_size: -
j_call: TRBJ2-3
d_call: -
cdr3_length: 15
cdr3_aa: CASSFPVGGTDTQYF
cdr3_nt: TGTGCCAGCAGCTTCCCAGTCGGGGGCACAGATACGCAGTATTTT

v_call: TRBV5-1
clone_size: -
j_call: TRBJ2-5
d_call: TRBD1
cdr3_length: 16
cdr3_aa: CASSLAGQGFVETQYF
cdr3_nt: TGCGCCAGCAGCTTGGCGGGACAGGGTTTTGTCGAGACCCAGTACTTC

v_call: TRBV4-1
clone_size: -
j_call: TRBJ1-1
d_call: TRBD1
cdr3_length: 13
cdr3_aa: CASSQETGVEAFF
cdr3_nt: TGCGCCAGCAGCCAAGAGACAGGGGTGGAAGCTTTCTTT

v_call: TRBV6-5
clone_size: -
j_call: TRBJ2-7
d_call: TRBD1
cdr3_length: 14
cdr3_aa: CASYPGTGTYEQYF
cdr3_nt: TGTGCCAGCTATCCGGGGACAGGTACCTACGAGCAGTACTTC

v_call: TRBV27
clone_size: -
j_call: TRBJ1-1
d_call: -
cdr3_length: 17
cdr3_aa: CASSFRRTGLKGPEAFF
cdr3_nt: TGTGCCAGCAGTTTCCGTCGCACAGGGTTAAAAGGACCTGAAGCTTTCTTT

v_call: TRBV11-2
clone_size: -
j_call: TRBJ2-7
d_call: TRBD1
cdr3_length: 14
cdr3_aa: CASSLGQGHYEQYF
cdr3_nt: TGTGCCAGCAGCTTAGGACAGGGACACTACGAGCAGTACTTC

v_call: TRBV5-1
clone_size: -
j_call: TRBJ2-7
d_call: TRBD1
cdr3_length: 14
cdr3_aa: CASSEQGANYEQYF
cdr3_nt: TGCGCCAGCAGCGAACAGGGGGCGAATTACGAGCAGTACTTC

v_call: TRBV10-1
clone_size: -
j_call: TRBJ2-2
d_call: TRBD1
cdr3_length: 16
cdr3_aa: CASSRGTGKNTGELFF
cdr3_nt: TGCGCCAGCAGCCGAGGGACAGGGAAGAACACCGGGGAGCTGTTTTTT

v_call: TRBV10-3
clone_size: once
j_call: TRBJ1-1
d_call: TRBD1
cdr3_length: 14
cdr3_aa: CAISQDREGTEAFF
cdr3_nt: TGTGCCATCAGCCAGGACAGGGAGGGCACTGAAGCTTTCTTT